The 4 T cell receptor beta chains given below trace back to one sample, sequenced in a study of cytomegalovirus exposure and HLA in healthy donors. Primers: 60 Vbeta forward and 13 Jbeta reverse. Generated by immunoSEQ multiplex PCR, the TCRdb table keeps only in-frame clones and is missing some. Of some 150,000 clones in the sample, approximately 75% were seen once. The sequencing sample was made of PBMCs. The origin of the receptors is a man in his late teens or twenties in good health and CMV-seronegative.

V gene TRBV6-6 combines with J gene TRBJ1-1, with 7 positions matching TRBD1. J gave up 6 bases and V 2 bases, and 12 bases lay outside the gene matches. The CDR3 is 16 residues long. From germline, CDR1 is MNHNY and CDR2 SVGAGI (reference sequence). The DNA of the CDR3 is TGTGCCAGCAGTTACCAAGGGGGCGTCATGGTAGCTGAAGCTTTCTTT. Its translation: CASSYQGGVMVAEAFF.

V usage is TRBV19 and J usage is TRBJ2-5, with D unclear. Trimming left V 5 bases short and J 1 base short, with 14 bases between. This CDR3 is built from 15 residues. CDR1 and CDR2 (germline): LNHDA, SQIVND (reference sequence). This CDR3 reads CASSVHRVGQETQYF. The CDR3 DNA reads TGTGCCAGTAGTGTCCATCGGGTCGGCCAAGAGACCCAGTACTTC. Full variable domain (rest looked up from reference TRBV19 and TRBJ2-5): DGGITQSPKYLFRKEGQNVTLSCEQNLNHDAMYWYRQDPGQGLRLIYYSQIVNDFQKGDIAEGYSVSREKKESFPLTVTSAQKNPTAFYLCASSVHRVGQETQYFGPGTRLLVL.

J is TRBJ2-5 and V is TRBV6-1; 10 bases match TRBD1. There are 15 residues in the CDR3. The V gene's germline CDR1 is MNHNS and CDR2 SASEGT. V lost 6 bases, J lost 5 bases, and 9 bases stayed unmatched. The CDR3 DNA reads TGTGCCAGCAGGGGGACAGGGGTAAGAGAGGAGACCCAGTACTTC. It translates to CASRGTGVREETQYF.

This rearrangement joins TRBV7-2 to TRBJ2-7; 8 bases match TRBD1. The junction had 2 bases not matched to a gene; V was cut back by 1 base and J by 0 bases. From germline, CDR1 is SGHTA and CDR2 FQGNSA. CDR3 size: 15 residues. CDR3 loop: CASSLGTGLSYEQYF. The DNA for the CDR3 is TGTGCCAGCAGCTTAGGGACAGGGCTCTCCTACGAGCAGTACTTC.